These 14 T cell receptor beta chains were all obtained from the same sample, sequenced in a study of response to subunit inactivated influenza vaccine. TCRdb redid the calling of the RT-PCR reads with MiXCR, one entry per CDR3 protein. The table records fewer than 750,000 distinct CDR3 sequences, 12% to 15% of them present only once. The sample here was PBMCs from blood, taken 12 days after vaccination. The receptors stem from a man between 50 and 59 years old who received an inactivated influenza vaccine.

This clonotype has only one observation. One junction end does not reproduce the germline sequence, and a read error may be involved. The chain combines TRBV10-3 with TRBJ2-5; D is tentatively TRBD1 or TRBD2 (5 bases each). The CDR3 is made up of 14 amino acids. The germline gives CDR1 ENHRY, CDR2 SYGVKD. CDR3 sequence (DNA): TGTGTCATCAGTGAAGACAGCTCGGGGGAGACCCAGTACTTC. Translation: CVISEDSSGETQYF.

Only a few counts were recorded for this clonotype. The chain links TRBV12-3 or TRBV12-4 to TRBJ2-5; 10 bases align to TRBD1. CDR3 length: 15 amino acids. Trimming cost V 5 bases and J 5 bases; bases outside gene matches: 8. CDR3 sequence: CASSPGQGLWETQYF. The CDR3 bases are TGTGCCAGCAGTCCGGGACAGGGGCTGTGGGAGACCCAGTACTTC.

This clonotype came up a few times. The V call is TRBV20-1, the J call TRBJ2-3; D is unclear. CDR1 is DFQATT, CDR2 SNEGSKA, per germline (reference sequence). Trimming took off 3 bases at V and 6 bases at J, with 16 bases between the two ends. The CDR3 loop spans 14 amino acids. The CDR3, as DNA: TGCAGTGCTAGTAGGGCAGATTATGGGGATACGCAGTATTTT. Encoded protein: CSASRADYGDTQYF.

This clonotype was counted a few times. This chain joins TRBV27 and TRBJ2-7; 9 bases line up with TRBD2. The germline V gene has CDR1 MNHEY and CDR2 SMNVEV (reference sequence). Germline trimming cut 0 bases from V and 2 bases from J; bases unmatched to any gene: 2. The CDR3 is 15 amino acids. The CDR3 nucleotides are TGTGCCAGCAGTTTATCAAAGCGGGGGGCCTACGAGCAGTACTTC. It yields the protein CASSLSKRGAYEQYF.

This clonotype was counted between two and nine times. DNA for the CDR3: TGTGCCAGCAGTCCCTGGGACCCCCGTTGGCAAGAGACCCAGTACTTC. Protein: CASSPWDPRWQETQYF. The chain links TRBV28 to TRBJ2-5; D is perhaps TRBD1 or TRBD2 (5 bases each). Looked up from germline, CDR1 is MDHEN and CDR2 is SYDVKM. This CDR3 has 16 amino acids. The germline V and J ends were trimmed by 5 bases and 2 bases, with 18 bases remaining between them.

This clonotype was observed a handful of times. This chain uses TRBV5-1 with TRBJ2-1; TRBD2 matches 10 bases. The CDR3 runs to 18 residues. The germline V gene has CDR1 SGHRS and CDR2 YFSETQ. Unmatched junction bases numbered 13, after V lost 3 bases and J lost 4 bases. The CDR3 region is CASSSPAPSGGQYNEQFF. In DNA form, the CDR3 reads TGCGCCAGCAGCTCTCCTGCCCCTAGCGGGGGTCAGTACAATGAGCAGTTCTTC. The variable domain in full, with the rest retrieved from reference TRBV5-1 and TRBJ2-1, is KAGVTQTPRYLIKTRGQQVTLSCSPISGHRSVSWYQQTPGQGLQFLFEYFSETQRNKGNFPGRFSGRQFSNSRSEMNVSTLELGDSALYLCASSSPAPSGGQYNEQFFGPGTRLTVL.

In this sample, this clonotype turned up a few times. This chain joins TRBV18 and TRBJ2-7; 8 bases are a match to TRBD1. V gave up 6 bases and J gave up 4 bases; unmatched junction bases: 8. Per germline, CDR1 KGHSH and CDR2 LQKENI. The CDR3 is 14 residues long. CDR3 residues: CASSWTGRSYEQYF. CDR3 nucleotides: TGTGCCAGCTCCTGGACAGGGAGATCATACGAGCAGTACTTC. The full variable domain, with the rest looked up from reference TRBV18 and TRBJ2-7, is NAGVMQNPRHLVRRRGQEARLRCSPMKGHSHVYWYRQLPEEGLKFMVYLQKENIIDESGMPKERFSAEFPKEGPSILRIQQVVRGDSAAYFCASSWTGRSYEQYFGPGTRLTVT.

V is TRBV7-9 and J is TRBJ2-7; D unresolved. The V gene lost 3 bases and the J gene lost 2 bases, with 20 bases spanning the gap. Germline V gene lookup returns CDR1 SEHNR and CDR2 FQNEAQ (reference sequence). The CDR3 extends over 17 amino acids. The CDR3 sequence is CASSFRPIAGVPYEQYF. The CDR3 nucleotides read TGTGCCAGCAGCTTCAGACCAATAGCCGGAGTGCCCTACGAGCAGTACTTC.

This clonotype was counted once. The J gene is TRBJ1-5, the V gene TRBV7-2; D ambiguous. With 5 bases removed from V and 4 bases from J, the gap between germline ends came to 12 bases. The CDR3 runs to 14 residues. Germline V CDR1 and CDR2: SGHTA, FQGNSA. The CDR3 DNA is TGTGCCAGCAGCCTTAACGGTAGGAATCAGCCCCAGCATTTT. Protein sequence: CASSLNGRNQPQHF.

The chain recombines TRBV28 with TRBJ2-1; TRBD2 matches at 9 bases. Per germline, CDR1 MDHEN and CDR2 SYDVKM. The CDR3 is 17 amino acids. J was trimmed by 0 bases and V by 1 base; bases with no gene match: 4. CDR3 nucleotides: TGTGCCAGCAGTTTATTTAGCGGGGGAAGCTCCTACAATGAGCAGTTCTTC. It yields the protein CASSLFSGGSSYNEQFF.

In this sample, this clonotype turned up a few times. This chain uses TRBV3-1 with TRBJ2-3; D is ambiguous. Trimming took 2 bases from V and 2 from J, leaving 14 bases between them. CDR1 and CDR2 (germline): LGHDT, YNNKEL (reference sequence). CDR3 size: 16 residues. The CDR3 DNA follows: TGTGCCAGCAGCCAAAGAAGAACACTTACCACAGATACGCAGTATTTT. Translation: CASSQRRTLTTDTQYF.

This clonotype was found a few times. The V call is TRBV28, the J call TRBJ2-1; D possibly uses TRBD1 or TRBD2 (5 bases each). The CDR3 loop spans 13 amino acids. Trimming took 8 bases from V and 9 from J, leaving 17 bases between them. Germline CDR1 and CDR2: MDHEN and SYDVKM. CDR3 sequence reads: CASSLPGTTEQFF. As DNA, the CDR3 is TGTGCCAGCTCCCTACCGGGGACGACTGAGCAGTTCTTC.

This clonotype was recorded a few times. The chain employs TRBV20-1 and TRBJ2-7; D perhaps matches TRBD1 (6 bases). Trimming cost V 2 bases and J 3 bases, with 11 bases left between them. The CDR3 loop spans 13 amino acids. The germline gives CDR1 DFQATT, CDR2 SNEGSKA (reference sequence). The CDR3, as DNA: TGCAGTGCTAGAAGGACAGCTCACTACGAGCAGTACTTC. Translated: CSARRTAHYEQYF.

This clonotype appeared a few times. The V call is TRBV11-2, the J call TRBJ2-1; tentatively, D is TRBD1 (6 bases). The V gene's germline CDR1 is SGHAT and CDR2 FQNNGV. This CDR3 is 13 amino acids long. The V end lost 6 bases, the J end lost 4 bases, and 10 bases lay between the germline ends. The CDR3 region has the DNA TGTGCCAGCAGGGACAGTCTTTACAATGAGCAGTTCTTC. Its protein product is CASRDSLYNEQFF.